This T cell receptor beta chain was obtained from a study of T cells in Graves' hyperthyroidism and ophthalmopathy. The investigators amplified TCR beta CDR3 regions from RNA transcripts. The TCR CDR3 was amplified in a first-round RT-PCR using the HTBI primer set. TCRdb passed the multiplex PCR reads through MiXCR, listing each CDR3 protein once. The sample lists some 600,000 distinct CDR3 sequences, more than 45% seen once, with approximately 8.2% in the top ten. V shed 2 bases and J 4 bases; nucleotides not matched to a gene: 7. The germline CDR1 and CDR2 sequences are SEHNR and FQNEAQ (reference sequence). This CDR3 has 15 amino acids.

The TCR comes from a woman younger than 30 with Graves' hyperthyroidism. The chain joins TRBV7-9 to TRBJ2-7, with 8 bases lining up with TRBD2. Sequenced: peripheral blood or thyroid tissue (not recorded which). The CDR3: CASSLLASGLYEQYF. Here the CDR3 DNA reads TGTGCCAGCAGCTTACTGGCTAGCGGGTTGTACGAGCAGTACTTC.